The source of this T cell receptor beta chain is a study of blood T cell repertoires in COVID-19. Sequencing was performed with immunoSEQ multiplex PCR; in TCRdb, only in-frame clones are kept and a portion is missing. Of just over 350,000 clones in the sample, 86% were seen once. V trimming: 3 bases; J trimming: 3 bases; junction bases outside the gene matches: 5. The CDR3 is made up of 16 amino acids. CDR1 is SGHVS and CDR2 is FQNEAQ in the germline V gene. Sequencing was performed on peripheral blood. The TCR originated in a woman aged 55-70 years with COVID-19, enrolled during active disease. The V and J genes are TRBV7-8 and TRBJ2-1, with 10 bases aligning to TRBD2. The CDR3 DNA follows: TGTGCCAGCAGCTTTCAGCGGGGGGGATTCTACAATGAGCAGTTCTTC. Amino acids: CASSFQRGGFYNEQFF. Full variable domain (remainder filled in from reference TRBV7-8 and TRBJ2-1): GAGVSQSPRYKVAKRGQDVALRCDPISGHVSLFWYQQALGQGPEFLTYFQNEAQLDKSGLPSDRFFAERPEGSVSTLKIQRTQQEDSAVYLCASSFQRGGFYNEQFFGPGTRLTVL.